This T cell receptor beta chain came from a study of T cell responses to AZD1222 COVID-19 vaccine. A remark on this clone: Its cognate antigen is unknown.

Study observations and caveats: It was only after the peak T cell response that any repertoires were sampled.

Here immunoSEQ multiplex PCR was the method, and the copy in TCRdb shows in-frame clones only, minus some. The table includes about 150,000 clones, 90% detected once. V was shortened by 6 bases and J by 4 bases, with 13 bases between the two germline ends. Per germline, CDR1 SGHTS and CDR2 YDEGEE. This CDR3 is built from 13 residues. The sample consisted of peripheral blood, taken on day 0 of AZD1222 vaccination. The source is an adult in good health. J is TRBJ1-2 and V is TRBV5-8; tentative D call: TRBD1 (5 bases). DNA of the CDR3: TGTGCCAGCATCAGGGCTACCATCTATGGCTACACCTTC. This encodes CASIRATIYGYTF.